Following are 13 T cell receptor beta chains from one sample sequenced in a study of Ad26.COV2.S vaccination and SARS-CoV-2 variants. TCRdb's copy holds only in-frame clones and misses some; the assay was immunoSEQ multiplex PCR. The profile shows approximately 360,000 clones, 83% of them singletons. Documented treatment: around 19 received Ad26.COV2.S at low or high dose, single or two shots; several received placebo; per-sample allocation not given. Samples analyzed were those drawn on day 63 after the first vaccine or placebo injection. Specimen: peripheral blood, collected in a trial of Ad26.COV2.S vaccine versus placebo. These receptors came from a person aged 18-60 years who received the Ad26.COV2.S COVID-19 vaccine or a placebo.

The rearrangement links TRBV5-5 to TRBJ2-5; TRBD2 might be the D (6 bases). In germline, CDR1 is SGHKS, CDR2 YYEKEE (reference sequence). V was clipped by 4 bases and J by 14 bases, with 15 bases between them. This CDR3 is built from 11 residues. The CDR3 is CASSLRGTIYF. The CDR3 coding sequence is TGTGCCAGCAGCCTTCGGGGGACCATCTACTTC. The variable domain in full, completed from reference TRBV5-5 and TRBJ2-5, reads DAGVTQSPTHLIKTRGQQVTLRCSPISGHKSVSWYQQVLGQGPQFIFQYYEKEERGRGNFPDRFSARQFPNYSSELNVNALLLGDSALYLCASSLRGTIYFGPGTRLLVL.

This rearrangement joins TRBV5-4 to TRBJ1-2; D possibly corresponds to TRBD1 (5 bases). V lost 5 bases and J lost 8, with 16 bases in between. The length of the CDR3 is 13 residues. The V gene's germline CDR1 is SGHNT and CDR2 YYREEE (reference sequence). CDR3 amino acids: CASRVTGGRGYTF. The CDR3 DNA sequence: TGTGCCAGCAGAGTGACGGGGGGTCGCGGCTACACCTTC.

The chain has TRBV19 and TRBJ1-1; TRBD1 is a possible D gene (5 bases). The germline V gene encodes CDR1 LNHDA and CDR2 SQIVND (reference sequence). V lost 2 bases to trimming and J lost 8 bases, with 15 bases between them. The CDR3 is 14 residues long. The CDR3 sequence: CASSISPGPLEAFF. The CDR3 DNA follows: TGTGCCAGTAGTATATCCCCAGGGCCTTTGGAAGCTTTCTTT. The whole variable domain, filled in from reference TRBV19 and TRBJ1-1, reads DGGITQSPKYLFRKEGQNVTLSCEQNLNHDAMYWYRQDPGQGLRLIYYSQIVNDFQKGDIAEGYSVSREKKESFPLTVTSAQKNPTAFYLCASSISPGPLEAFFGQGTRLTVV.

The chain employs TRBV7-9 and TRBJ2-5, with no clear D. With 3 bases removed from V and 5 bases from J, the gap between germline ends came to 10 bases. There are 13 residues in the CDR3. In germline, CDR1 is SEHNR, CDR2 FQNEAQ (reference sequence). CDR3 in DNA: TGTGCCAGCAGCTTCCCGGAAACGGAGACCCAGTACTTC. This translates into CASSFPETETQYF.

Comment on this clone: Additional DNA sequences in this sample encode the identical CDR3. The V call is TRBV29-1, the J call TRBJ1-1; D unclear. Germline values: CDR1 SQVTM, CDR2 ANQGSEA. The CDR3 runs 11 residues. V lost 3 bases and J 1 base, leaving 3 bases between the germline ends. As DNA, the CDR3 is TGCAGCGTTGAGGGGAACACTGAAGCTTTCTTT. Its protein is CSVEGNTEAFF.

The V gene is TRBV27, the J gene TRBJ1-2; tentatively, D is TRBD1 (6 bases). Germline loops: CDR1 MNHEY, CDR2 SMNVEV (reference sequence). V gave up 2 bases and J gave up 2 bases, with 6 bases separating them. The CDR3 sequence is 13 residues long. The CDR3 nucleotides are TGTGCCAGCAGTTTAGGGACAAACTATGGCTACACCTTC. Translating gives CASSLGTNYGYTF.

This rearrangement joins TRBV9 to TRBJ1-1; weak D call: TRBD1 (6 bases). V was cut by 4 bases and J by 1 base, with 17 bases left in between. CDR1 is SGDLS, CDR2 YYNGEE, per germline. The CDR3 contains 16 residues. The CDR3 here is CASSPRGGEQNTEAFF. The DNA for the CDR3 is TGTGCCAGCAGCCCCCGAGGGGGGGAGCAGAACACTGAAGCTTTCTTT.

The rearrangement joins TRBV6-6 to TRBJ1-1; D is unresolved. V lost 8 bases, J lost 0 bases, and 10 bases lay in between. The V gene's germline CDR1 is MNHNY and CDR2 SVGAGI (reference sequence). The CDR3 covers 13 residues. The CDR3: CASSAMLNTEAFF. CDR3 nucleotide sequence: TGTGCCAGCTCGGCGATGTTGAACACTGAAGCTTTCTTT.

The V and J genes are TRBV5-4 and TRBJ2-2, with 8 nucleotides matching TRBD1. The length of the CDR3 is 15 residues. Germline assignment: CDR1 SGHNT and CDR2 YYREEE (reference sequence). The ends lost 4 bases at V and 5 bases at J; junction bases unmatched: 7. The CDR3 sequence is CASSPYRGATGELFF. For the CDR3, the DNA is TGTGCCAGCAGCCCCTACAGGGGGGCTACCGGGGAGCTGTTTTTT.

The V gene is TRBV5-1, the J gene TRBJ1-2; D is unresolved. V was cut by 3 bases and J by 8 bases, with 14 bases left in between. Germline CDR1 SGHRS, CDR2 YFSETQ. CDR3 length: 13 amino acids. The CDR3 protein is CASSSNFLGGYTF. The CDR3 DNA follows: TGCGCCAGCAGCTCCAACTTCCTGGGGGGCTACACCTTC.

The chain links TRBV12-3 or TRBV12-4 to TRBJ1-2; D may be TRBD1 (5 bases). V was clipped by 5 bases and J by 8 bases, with 12 bases between them. The CDR3 contains 12 residues. CDR3 in amino acids: CASSLSGAGYTF. In nucleotides, the CDR3 is TGTGCCAGCAGTCTCAGTGGGGCCGGCTACACCTTC.

The chain recombines TRBV4-2 with TRBJ2-3; D tentatively fits TRBD1 or TRBD2 (6 bases each). Germline values: CDR1 LGHNA, CDR2 YNFKEQ. The CDR3 is made up of 14 amino acids. V lost 4 bases and J 4 bases, leaving 12 bases between the germline ends. The CDR3 region is CASSRARGADTQYF. CDR3 DNA: TGTGCCAGCAGCCGTGCGAGGGGGGCAGATACGCAGTATTTT.

This clone was observed a single time. The rearrangement uses TRBV9 and TRBJ1-5; D is perhaps TRBD1 (5 bases). CDR3 length: 15 residues. V gave up 4 bases and J gave up 0 bases, with 11 bases separating them. Looked up from germline, CDR1 is SGDLS and CDR2 is YYNGEE. CDR3 in DNA: TGTGCCAGCAGCTTAACAGGTTATAGCAATCAGCCCCAGCATTTT. Protein product: CASSLTGYSNQPQHF.